This T cell receptor (beta chain) appears in the sequencing data of a study of shared clonotypes between healthy human individuals. Study context: Donor ages ranged 18 to 49 years: a couple of women, a few men.

Ten or more counts support this clone. No antigen is known for it. Study-level findings and limits: It was expected that sequencing depth would affect clonotype sharing among donors.

Using immunoSEQ multiplex PCR, the repertoire was profiled, and TCRdb retains in-frame clones only, with some absent. The profile shows about 490,000 clones, approximately 80% of them singletons. Free of recent acute infections or vaccinations, the donors were healthy HIV-negative adults. Each unsorted sample relied on about 94 million PBMCs as its source of genomic DNA. This sequence was found in a woman between 40 and 55 years old in good health. Some clones in this sample may be carry-over from other donors' samples. Sequenced: PBMCs.

The CDR3 spells CASSDSLAATYNEQFF. The CDR3 coding sequence is TGTGCCAGCAGTGACTCCCTAGCGGCCACTTACAATGAGCAGTTCTTC. The rearrangement links TRBV6-4 to TRBJ2-1; 7 bases align to TRBD2. The ends lost 0 bases at V and 4 bases at J; junction bases unmatched: 6. The CDR3 has 16 residues. Germline values: CDR1 MRHNA, CDR2 SNTAGT.